This paragraph reports one T cell receptor beta chain. Antigen specificity is unknown. This sample was included in a study of lymphopenia after photon versus proton radiotherapy. Study results and caveats: Relative stability marked proton patients; photon patients lost diversity and naive cells.

The CDR3 sequence is 13 residues long. The V gene lost 5 bases and the J gene lost 0 bases, with 10 bases spanning the gap. The germline V gene encodes CDR1 SQVTM and CDR2 ANQGSEA. Generated by immunoSEQ multiplex PCR, the TCRdb table keeps only in-frame clones and is missing some. The sample has tens of thousands of clones; around 86% are singletons. This sequence was found in a man in his forties or fifties with gastric cancer. The specimen comprised peripheral blood, sampled from a patient treated with photon-based radiotherapy. The rearrangement links TRBV29-1 to TRBJ1-1; D is undetermined. CDR3 sequence reads: CSVQGRMNTEAFF. CDR3 sequence (DNA): TGCAGCGTTCAAGGGCGAATGAACACTGAAGCTTTCTTT.